The clone carrying this TCR beta chain has a handful of counts. Its antigen is undetermined. This sample was included in a study of CD8 T cells in ankylosing spondylitis. Overall study results and limits: Disease-linked clones, CD8+, were relatively rare in peripheral blood. Blood of patients with ankylosing spondylitis appeared to be characterized by a TCR beta motif of seven or eight highly homologous variants. In ankylosing spondylitis patients, matched synovial fluid reportedly showed significant enrichment of disease-linked clones.

Library preparation for TCR beta used quantitative 5'-RACE with molecular barcodes. TCRdb re-derived calls from the 5' RACE reads in MiXCR, one entry per CDR3 protein. In the table there are about 700,000 distinct CDR3 sequences, under 20% of which are singletons. This CDR3 contains 16 residues. Trimming cost V 4 bases and J 0 bases, with 15 bases left between them. Germline V gene lookup returns CDR1 LGHNA and CDR2 YSLEER. The specimen was blood, either unsorted or a sorted T cell fraction (not recorded which). This clonotype originated in a male donor with ankylosing spondylitis. The genes are TRBV4-3 and TRBJ1-1, with unresolved D. CDR3 coding DNA: TGCGCCAGCAGCCCGACTGCCGTCGCTATGAACACTGAAGCTTTCTTT. It encodes CASSPTAVAMNTEAFF.